The 27 T cell receptor beta chains below were found in one sample sequenced in a study of OX40 agonist ivuxolimab in advanced cancers. The table came from immunoSEQ multiplex PCR; TCRdb's copy has only in-frame clones and leaves some out. Of about 70,000 clones in the sample, about nine tenths were seen once. The sequencing used CD4+ or CD8+ T cells sorted from blood, collected in a trial of the OX40 agonist ivuxolimab. The receptor source for this set is an adult with an advanced solid tumor such as melanoma, head and neck, liver or kidney cancer.

The chain couples TRBV20-1 to TRBJ2-7; D is ambiguous. V shed 1 base and J shed 7 bases, with 8 bases lying between them. The germline V gene encodes CDR1 DFQATT and CDR2 SNEGSKA (reference sequence). CDR3 length: 11 amino acids. CDR3 DNA: TGCAGTGCTAGAGTGGTAGGGGAGCAGTACTTC. Translated: CSARVVGEQYF.

The chain recombines TRBV7-8 with TRBJ1-1; D may be TRBD1 (5 bases). V was cut by 0 bases and J by 9 bases, with 17 bases left in between. Germline CDR1 SGHVS, CDR2 FQNEAQ. This CDR3 is 15 amino acids long. As DNA, the CDR3 is TGTGCCAGCAGCTTAGCGCTAAGTCGGGGCAGGAAAGCTTTCTTT. It is translated as CASSLALSRGRKAFF.

This clone has just a few counts. The chain is built from TRBV7-8 and TRBJ1-5; D remains ambiguous. This CDR3 contains 16 residues. The ends were cut back, 4 bases at V and 0 bases at J, with 13 bases in the middle. The germline V gene has CDR1 SGHVS and CDR2 FQNEAQ. The CDR3 region has the DNA TGTGCCAGCAGCTATAGCCGGTGGGGTAGCAATCAGCCCCAGCATTTT. Translating it yields CASSYSRWGSNQPQHF.

This chain connects TRBV9 to TRBJ1-1; 7 bases are a match to TRBD1. Germline V gene lookup returns CDR1 SGDLS and CDR2 YYNGEE. V was pared by 4 bases and J by 2 bases, with 5 bases of the junction left unmatched. The CDR3 has 14 residues. The CDR3: CASSSGTDNTEAFF. DNA for the CDR3: TGTGCCAGCAGCTCCGGGACAGATAACACTGAAGCTTTCTTT. The full variable domain, its missing parts supplied by reference TRBV9 and TRBJ1-1, is DSGVTQTPKHLITATGQRVTLRCSPRSGDLSVYWYQQSLDQGLQFLIQYYNGEERAKGNILERFSAQQFPDLHSELNLSSLELGDSALYFCASSSGTDNTEAFFGQGTRLTVV.

V gene TRBV19 combines with J gene TRBJ2-5; 9 bases are a match to TRBD1. TRBJ2-7 explains the end of the DNA better; the J call may be wrong. CDR3 size: 13 residues. CDR1 is LNHDA, CDR2 SQIVND, per germline (reference sequence). The CDR3 nucleotides are TGTGCCAGTAACCCCAGGGGACAGGGCGAGCAGTACTTC. Encoded protein: CASNPRGQGEQYF.

The rearrangement uses TRBV9 and TRBJ1-1; TRBD1 might be the D (5 bases). Trimming stripped 4 bases from V and 5 bases from J, with 18 bases between. The CDR3 is made up of 15 amino acids. Germline V gives CDR1 SGDLS, CDR2 YYNGEE. In DNA form, the CDR3 reads TGTGCCAGCAGCCTTACCCCGACAGCGACTACTGAAGCTTTCTTT. Protein: CASSLTPTATTEAFF.

The CDR3 spells CASSHATGLSYEQYF. DNA for the CDR3: TGTGCCAGCAGCCACGCCACGGGATTGAGTTACGAGCAGTACTTC. J is TRBJ2-7 and V is TRBV5-4; possibly TRBD2 for D (5 bases). Germline V gene data show CDR1 as SGHNT and CDR2 as YYREEE (reference sequence). The CDR3 consists of 15 residues. Trimming took 4 bases from V and 4 from J, leaving 18 bases between them.

The gene calls are TRBV7-9 and TRBJ2-3; 10 nucleotides align to TRBD2. Germline-derived CDR1 and CDR2 are SEHNR and FQNEAQ (reference sequence). V dropped 6 bases and J dropped 0; count of bases not matched to a gene: 9. CDR3 length equals 17 residues. The DNA of the CDR3 is TGTGCCAGCAGGAGGCTAGCGGGGGTCCCTAGCACAGATACGCAGTATTTT. It translates to CASRRLAGVPSTDTQYF. Based on the CDR3 plus reference TRBV7-9 and TRBJ2-3, the full variable domain is DTGVSQNPRHKITKRGQNVTFRCDPISEHNRLYWYRQTLGQGPEFLTYFQNEAQLEKSRLLSDRFSAERPKGSFSTLEIQRTEQGDSAMYLCASRRLAGVPSTDTQYFGPGTRLTVL.

This clone was counted between two and nine times. The V call is TRBV6-1, the J call TRBJ1-3, with D possibly TRBD1 on 6 matching bases. Germline V lookup: CDR1 MNHNS, CDR2 SASEGT. The CDR3 runs to 14 residues. Trimming removed 6 bases from V and 1 base from J, with 10 bases in between. The CDR3 DNA reads as TGTGCCAGCAGGGGGGGCGGATCTGGAAACACCATATATTTT. Its protein product is CASRGGGSGNTIYF.

The chain recombines TRBV5-1 with TRBJ2-7; D is undetermined. Per germline, CDR1 SGHRS and CDR2 YFSETQ. V lost 3 bases to trimming and J lost 3 bases, with 4 bases between them. CDR3 length equals 11 residues. The CDR3, as DNA: TGCGCCAGCAGCTCAAGCTACGAGCAGTACTTC. Translating it yields CASSSSYEQYF.

This clone is a singleton in its sample. The rearrangement links TRBV30 to TRBJ1-4, with D uncertain. The germline CDR1 and CDR2 sequences are GTSNPN and SVGIG (reference sequence). This CDR3 has 14 residues. Trimming stripped 2 bases from V and 5 bases from J, with 12 bases between. CDR3 sequence: CAWSKFDMNEKLFF. CDR3 DNA: TGTGCCTGGAGTAAATTTGACATGAATGAAAAACTGTTTTTT.

A word on this clone: Additional DNA sequences in this sample encode the identical CDR3. This chain joins TRBV7-3 and TRBJ2-3; possible D gene TRBD1, 5 bases. V was clipped by 3 bases and J by 3 bases, with 10 bases between them. CDR3 length equals 14 residues. Germline-derived CDR1 and CDR2 are SGHTA and FQGTGA. The CDR3 nucleotides are TGTGCCAGCAGCTTGGGGCTGTCTACAGATACGCAGTATTTT. Protein: CASSLGLSTDTQYF.

The rearrangement uses TRBV14 and TRBJ1-2; D is uncertain. The CDR3 length is 14 residues. The germline V gene encodes CDR1 SGHDN and CDR2 FVKESK. Trimming removed 0 bases at V and 7 bases at J, with 12 bases between. CDR3: CASSQDRRAGGYTF. The CDR3 DNA reads TGTGCCAGCAGCCAAGATCGGCGGGCTGGTGGCTACACCTTC.

This clone has just one count. The chain has TRBV11-2 and TRBJ1-1; D call uncertain. Trimming shortened V by 0 bases and J by 1 base, and 6 bases separated the two germline ends. Germline CDR1 and CDR2: SGHAT and FQNNGV. The CDR3 covers 14 residues. Written as DNA, the CDR3 is TGTGCCAGCAGCTTAGATTTGGGGAACACTGAAGCTTTCTTT. It yields the protein CASSLDLGNTEAFF. Looking up the rest from reference TRBV11-2 and TRBJ1-1 gives the full variable domain: EAGVAQSPRYKIIEKRQSVAFWCNPISGHATLYWYQQILGQGPKLLIQFQNNGVVDDSQLPKDRFSAERLKGVDSTLKIQPAKLEDSAVYLCASSLDLGNTEAFFGQGTRLTVV.

This chain uses TRBV18 with TRBJ2-7; maybe TRBD1 (5 bases). The CDR3 is 14 amino acids. The V end was cut by 6 bases, the J end by 6 bases, with 18 bases between. Per germline, CDR1 KGHSH and CDR2 LQKENI. The CDR3 DNA reads TGTGCCAGCTCCCCAAACTTAGGGGTTGGCGAGCAGTACTTC. Translated, it gives CASSPNLGVGEQYF.

The chain links TRBV5-1 to TRBJ2-5; possibly TRBD1 for D (6 bases). The CDR3 is made up of 15 amino acids. V lost 2 bases and J lost 4, with 15 bases in between. CDR1 and CDR2 from the germline V gene are SGHRS and YFSETQ. Here the CDR3 reads CASSLTGSFRETQYF. The CDR3, as DNA: TGCGCCAGCAGCTTAACAGGGAGTTTTCGAGAGACCCAGTACTTC.

The chain links TRBV18 to TRBJ1-1; D possibly corresponds to TRBD1 (5 bases). Looked up from germline, CDR1 is KGHSH and CDR2 is LQKENI. The CDR3 spans 14 residues. V lost 4 bases to trimming and J lost 10 bases, with 19 bases between them. The CDR3 here is CASSLSRDEDLAFF. Written as DNA, the CDR3 is TGTGCCAGCTCACTATCTCGGGACGAGGATTTAGCTTTCTTT.

This chain uses TRBV7-8 with TRBJ1-5; D remains unclear. Trimming took off 1 base at V and 5 bases at J, with 6 bases between the two ends. Germline V gene data show CDR1 as SGHVS and CDR2 as FQNEAQ. CDR3 length equals 13 residues. As DNA, the CDR3 is TGTGCCAGCAGCTTAGTAGGTGATCAGCCCCAGCATTTT. Translating it yields CASSLVGDQPQHF.

V gene TRBV9 combines with J gene TRBJ1-1, with D perhaps matching TRBD1 (5 bases). The germline V and J ends were trimmed by 1 base and 2 bases, with 9 bases remaining between them. The germline V gene encodes CDR1 SGDLS and CDR2 YYNGEE. The length of the CDR3 is 14 residues. CDR3 amino acids: CASSVQGKNTEAFF. For the CDR3, the DNA is TGTGCCAGCAGCGTACAGGGTAAAAACACTGAAGCTTTCTTT.

This chain connects TRBV7-8 to TRBJ1-6; D uncertain. The V end lost 1 base, the J end lost 3 bases, and 10 bases lay between the germline ends. This CDR3 has 16 residues. The germline gives CDR1 SGHVS, CDR2 FQNEAQ. The CDR3 region is CASSLGRLGYNSPLHF. For the CDR3, the DNA is TGTGCCAGCAGCTTAGGGCGACTGGGCTATAATTCACCCCTCCACTTT.

V gene TRBV11-3 combines with J gene TRBJ2-3; 7 bases fit TRBD1. After removal of 3 bases from V and 12 bases from J, the junction contained 9 bases not matched to a gene. This CDR3 is 13 amino acids long. The germline V gene encodes CDR1 SGHNT and CDR2 YENEEA. DNA of the CDR3: TGTGCCAGCAGCTTCCTCCGGGACAGCCCACAGTATTTT. As protein: CASSFLRDSPQYF.

The chain joins TRBV29-1 to TRBJ2-7; no clear D. V dropped 1 base and J dropped 2 bases, with 6 bases sitting between them. Germline V lookup: CDR1 SQVTM, CDR2 ANQGSEA. This CDR3 has 12 residues. CDR3 sequence: CSVEGSTYEQYF. As DNA, the CDR3 is TGCAGCGTTGAAGGCTCCACCTACGAGCAGTACTTC.

This clone has only one observation. This rearrangement joins TRBV5-1 to TRBJ2-7; D is perhaps TRBD1 or TRBD2 (5 bases each). In germline, CDR1 is SGHRS, CDR2 YFSETQ. This CDR3 is 15 amino acids long. Trimming took 1 base from V and 0 from J, leaving 11 bases between them. The CDR3 bases are TGCGCCAGCAGCTTGACACTAGGGGACTCCTACGAGCAGTACTTC. It is translated as CASSLTLGDSYEQYF.

The genes are TRBV19 and TRBJ1-5; no clear D. Germline V gene sequence: CDR1 LNHDA, CDR2 SQIVND (reference sequence). V dropped 6 bases and J dropped 5 bases, with 14 bases sitting between them. The CDR3 is 14 residues long. This chain's CDR3 is CASSLIRSYQPQHF. The CDR3, as DNA: TGTGCCAGTAGCCTGATTCGCTCTTATCAGCCCCAGCATTTT.

The V gene is TRBV6-5, the J gene TRBJ2-1, with D perhaps given as TRBD1 or TRBD2 (6 bases each). Germline V gene data show CDR1 as MNHEY and CDR2 as SVGAGI. This CDR3 is 13 amino acids long. V was cut by 1 base and J by 9 bases, with 10 bases left in between. In DNA, the CDR3 is TGTGCCAGCAGTTACTGGAGGGGGTCTGAGCAGTTCTTC. Translating gives CASSYWRGSEQFF.

This chain uses TRBV7-4 with TRBJ2-4; no clear D. The germline V gene has CDR1 SGHVT and CDR2 SQSDAQ. The CDR3 is made up of 9 amino acids. Trimming took 2 bases from V and 15 from J, leaving 5 bases between them. The CDR3 reads CASSLFWYF. CDR3 sequence (DNA): TGTGCCAGCAGCTTATTTTGGTACTTC. The whole variable domain, filled in from reference TRBV7-4 and TRBJ2-4, reads GAGVSQSPRYKVAKRGRDVALRCDSISGHVTLYWYRQTLGQGSEVLTYSQSDAQRDKSGRPSGRFSAERPERSVSTLKIQRTEQGDSAVYLCASSLFWYFGAGTRLSVL.

The genes are TRBV29-1 and TRBJ1-6; the match to TRBD1 covers 9 bases. Germline V gives CDR1 SQVTM, CDR2 ANQGSEA. CDR3 length: 15 residues. V lost 5 bases, J lost 9 bases, and 11 bases stayed unmatched. The CDR3 region is CSVSTGGSDRSPLHF. CDR3 nucleotide sequence: TGCAGCGTTTCGACAGGGGGGTCGGATCGTTCACCCCTCCACTTT.